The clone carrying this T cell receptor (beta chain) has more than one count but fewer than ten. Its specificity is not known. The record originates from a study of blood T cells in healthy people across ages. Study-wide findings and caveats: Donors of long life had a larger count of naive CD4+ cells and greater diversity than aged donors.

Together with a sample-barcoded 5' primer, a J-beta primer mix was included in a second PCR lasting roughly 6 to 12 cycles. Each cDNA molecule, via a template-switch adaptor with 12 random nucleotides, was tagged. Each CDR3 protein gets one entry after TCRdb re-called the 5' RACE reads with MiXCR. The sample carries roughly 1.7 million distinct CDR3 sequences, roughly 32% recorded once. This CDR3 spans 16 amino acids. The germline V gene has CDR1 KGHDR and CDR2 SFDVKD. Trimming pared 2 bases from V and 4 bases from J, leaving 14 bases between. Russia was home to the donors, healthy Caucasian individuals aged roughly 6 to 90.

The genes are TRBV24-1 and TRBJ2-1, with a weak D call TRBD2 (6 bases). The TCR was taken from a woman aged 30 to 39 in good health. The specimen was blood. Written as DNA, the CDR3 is TGTGCCACCAGTGATTGGGGACTGGGATCGTACAATGAGCAGTTCTTC. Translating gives CATSDWGLGSYNEQFF.